Listed below are T cell receptor beta chains from one sample, sequenced in a study of T cell responses to AZD1222 COVID-19 vaccine. TCRdb keeps only in-frame clones here, not all; method: immunoSEQ multiplex PCR. Counted here are roughly 120,000 clones, around 87% occurring once; the ten biggest clones make up about 4.5%. The sequenced sample was peripheral blood, obtained 28 days after the second AZD1222 dose. Receptors originate from an adult who received the AZD1222 COVID-19 vaccine. CDR3s include the opening cysteine and the closing phenylalanine or tryptophan. The D gene is left open where the match is weak. Clone size appears in some rows only: once, few, many, or a class for an expanded clone.

>NA|13|NA|TRBJ2-2|TRBV4-3
CASSNGAYGELFF
TGCGCCAGCAGCAATGGAGCGTACGGGGAGCTGTTTTTT
>NA|13|NA|TRBJ1-5|TRBV19
CATHTPGGQPQHF
TGTGCCACCCACACCCCTGGTGGTCAGCCCCAGCATTTT
>NA|16|TRBD1|TRBJ1-5|TRBV4-2
CASSLGTGGFNQPQHF
TGTGCCAGCAGCCTTGGGACAGGGGGCTTTAATCAGCCCCAGCATTTT
>once|13|TRBD1|TRBJ1-2|TRBV5-1
CASTPGQGNGYTF
TGCGCCAGCACCCCGGGACAGGGTAATGGCTACACCTTC
>once|16|TRBD1|TRBJ2-1|TRBV4-2
CASSLAGTGSRNEQFF
TGTGCCAGCAGCTTGGCCGGGACAGGGAGTAGAAATGAGCAGTTCTTC
>few|14|TRBD1|TRBJ1-2|TRBV7-8
CASSLADRADGYTF
TGTGCCAGCAGCTTAGCGGACAGGGCTGACGGCTACACCTTC
>NA|13|NA|TRBJ1-1|TRBV5-1
CASRTGANTEAFF
TGCGCCAGCAGGACAGGAGCGAACACTGAAGCTTTCTTT
>once|12|NA|TRBJ1-2|TRBV5-6
CASSLRGTGYTF
TGTGCCAGCAGCTTACGGGGGACGGGCTACACCTTC
>NA|16|TRBD2|TRBJ2-1|TRBV2
CASIPRGLADHNEQFF
TGTGCCAGCATCCCCAGAGGACTAGCGGATCACAATGAGCAGTTCTTC
>NA|13|TRBD1|TRBJ1-2|TRBV27
CASSLGQGAGYTF
TGTGCCAGCAGCCTAGGACAGGGGGCTGGCTACACCTTC
>NA|13|NA|TRBJ2-7|TRBV12-3/TRBV12-4
CASSPGTHLEQYF
TGTGCCAGCAGTCCTGGGACCCATTTGGAGCAGTACTTC
>NA|13|NA|TRBJ1-5|TRBV5-1
CASSLDGNQPQHF
TGCGCCAGCAGCTTGGATGGCAATCAGCCCCAGCATTTT
>NA|13|NA|TRBJ1-2|TRBV7-2
CASSLEGNYGYTF
TGTGCCAGCAGCTTAGAGGGTAACTATGGCTACACCTTC
>NA|12|NA|TRBJ1-2|TRBV6-6
CASSPETYGYTF
TGTGCCAGCAGCCCGGAGACCTATGGCTACACCTTC
>NA|15|NA|TRBJ1-5|TRBV5-1
CASSLETGDNQPQHF
TGCGCCAGCAGCTTGGAGACAGGAGATAATCAGCCCCAGCATTTT
>many|17|TRBD2|TRBJ2-1|TRBV7-9
CASSPSRGTSGSDEQFF
TGTGCCAGCAGCCCGAGTCGGGGGACTAGCGGGAGTGATGAGCAGTTCTTC
>NA|15|TRBD1|TRBJ2-7|TRBV3-1/TRBV3-2
CASSQDRGSWYEQYF
TGTGCCAGCAGCCAGGACAGGGGGAGTTGGTACGAGCAGTACTTC
>NA|14|NA|TRBJ1-2|TRBV27
CASSLSRFNYGYTF
TGTGCCAGCAGTTTATCGAGATTTAACTATGGCTACACCTTC
>NA|16|TRBD1|TRBJ1-1|TRBV9
CASSVKDRIRDTEAFF
TGTGCCAGCAGCGTAAAGGACAGGATTCGAGACACTGAAGCTTTCTTT
>once|14|TRBD2|TRBJ2-3|TRBV27
CASSSGPGGATQYF
TGTGCCAGCAGTTCGGGACCGGGAGGAGCTACGCAGTATTTT
>NA|14|NA|TRBJ1-6|TRBV5-4
CASSLRGIISPLHF
TGTGCCAGCAGCTTAAGGGGGATTATTTCACCCCTCCACTTT
>NA|14|NA|TRBJ2-2|TRBV21-1
CASSKETNTGELFF
TGTGCCAGCAGCAAAGAAACGAACACCGGGGAGCTGTTTTTT
>NA|15|NA|TRBJ1-5|TRBV15
CATSRDRRANQPQHF
TGTGCCACCAGCAGAGATAGAAGGGCCAATCAGCCCCAGCATTTT
>NA|14|NA|TRBJ2-7|TRBV13
CASSLGQGTWEQYF
TGTGCCAGCAGCTTAGGACAGGGGACTTGGGAGCAGTACTTC
>NA|11|NA|TRBJ2-1|TRBV30
CAWSVGLPSFF
TGTGCCTGGAGTGTGGGACTCCCTTCGTTCTTC
>NA|14|NA|TRBJ1-1|TRBV5-1
CASSLGGGPTEAFF
TGCGCCAGCAGCTTGGGCGGGGGGCCCACTGAAGCTTTCTTT
>NA|16|TRBD1|TRBJ2-3|TRBV6-5
CASSYFRDRGTDTQYF
TGTGCCAGCAGTTACTTCCGAGACAGGGGAACAGATACGCAGTATTTT
>NA|13|NA|TRBJ2-5|TRBV3-1/TRBV3-2
CASSQGLGETQYF
TGTGCCAGCAGCCAAGGGTTAGGAGAGACCCAGTACTTC
>NA|13|NA|TRBJ1-3|TRBV6-5
CASSQGERNTIYF
TGTGCCAGCTCCCAAGGAGAGCGGAACACCATATATTTT
>NA|17|NA|TRBJ1-6|TRBV9
CASSVAPNGGENSPLHF
TGTGCCAGCAGCGTGGCCCCCAATGGCGGTGAGAATTCACCCCTCCACTTT
>NA|15|NA|TRBJ2-1|TRBV7-2
CASSESRSSYNEQFF
TGTGCCAGCAGCGAATCCAGGAGCTCCTACAATGAGCAGTTCTTC
>NA|12|NA|TRBJ1-4|TRBV24-1
CATSAPLATPPF
TGTGCCACCAGTGCTCCCTTGGCGACTCCCCCTTTT
>NA|14|NA|TRBJ2-7|TRBV27
CASSLGRFAGEQYF
TGTGCCAGCAGTTTAGGACGATTCGCGGGGGAGCAGTACTTC
>once|16|NA|TRBJ1-2|TRBV4-3
CASSQDPGAANYGYTF
TGCGCCAGCAGCCAAGATCCGGGGGCAGCTAACTATGGCTACACCTTC
>NA|16|NA|TRBJ1-5|TRBV4-1
CASSPLLRGGNQPQHF
TGCGCCAGCAGCCCCCTTTTAAGGGGGGGCAATCAGCCCCAGCATTTT
>NA|14|NA|TRBJ1-4|TRBV6-5
CASSRIGAGEKLFF
TGTGCCAGCAGTAGAATCGGGGCTGGTGAAAAACTGTTTTTT
>NA|12|NA|TRBJ2-5|TRBV29-1
CSVQLVKETQYF
TGCAGCGTTCAATTGGTTAAAGAGACCCAGTACTTC
>once|15|TRBD1|TRBJ2-7|TRBV4-1
CASSQTRGQVYEQYF
TGCGCCAGCAGCCAAACCCGAGGACAGGTCTACGAGCAGTACTTC
>NA|14|NA|TRBJ2-6|TRBV3-1/TRBV3-2
CASSQDSGANVLTF
TGTGCCAGCAGCCAAGATTCTGGGGCCAACGTCCTGACTTTC
>once|15|TRBD1|TRBJ1-5|TRBV9
CASSGGTGETQPQHF
TGTGCCAGCAGCGGAGGGACAGGGGAGACTCAGCCCCAGCATTTT
>NA|15|NA|TRBJ2-1|TRBV5-1
CASSGSRQEQGEQFF
TGCGCCAGCAGCGGGAGTCGACAGGAACAAGGTGAGCAGTTCTTC
>NA|14|NA|TRBJ2-7|TRBV29-1
CSVARTDGSYEQYF
TGCAGCGTTGCGAGGACGGACGGCTCCTACGAGCAGTACTTC
>NA|13|NA|TRBJ2-7|TRBV27
CASKKRPAYEQYF
TGTGCCAGCAAAAAGCGGCCCGCTTACGAGCAGTACTTC
>NA|18|TRBD2|TRBJ2-2|TRBV7-2
CASSLVGTSGTNTGELFF
TGTGCCAGCAGCTTAGTTGGGACTAGCGGAACGAACACCGGGGAGCTGTTTTTT
>NA|13|NA|TRBJ2-7|TRBV6-2/TRBV6-3
CASSYSTSYEQYF
TGTGCCAGCAGTTACTCGACGTCCTACGAGCAGTACTTC
>NA|14|NA|TRBJ1-2|TRBV18
CASSPGAGNYGYTF
TGTGCCAGCTCACCAGGCGCGGGTAACTATGGCTACACCTTC
>NA|15|NA|TRBJ1-1|TRBV15
CATSRDRAGNTEAFF
TGTGCCACCAGCAGAGATCGGGCGGGGAACACTGAAGCTTTCTTT